The next 14 T cell receptor beta chains were all read from a single sample in a study of cytomegalovirus exposure and HLA in healthy donors. The assay was immunoSEQ multiplex PCR, and TCRdb's table has in-frame clones only and misses some. The table lists 300,000 to 400,000 clones, roughly 85% of them singletons. The sequencing sample was made of PBMCs. The receptors originated from a woman between 18 and 30 years old in good health and CMV-seronegative.

The rearrangement joins TRBV11-2 to TRBJ2-7, with D perhaps matching TRBD2 (5 bases). Germline V lookup: CDR1 SGHAT, CDR2 FQNNGV. This CDR3 spans 12 amino acids. Trimming stripped 7 bases from V and 6 bases from J, with 13 bases between. In nucleotides, the CDR3 is TGTGCCAGCAACGGGGTCCTGGGCGAGCAGTACTTC. Translation gives CASNGVLGEQYF.

The chain recombines TRBV11-2 with TRBJ2-2; 8 nucleotides align to TRBD2. Germline-derived CDR1 and CDR2 are SGHAT and FQNNGV. The CDR3 extends over 15 amino acids. J gave up 6 bases and V 7 bases, and 10 bases lay outside the gene matches. Here the CDR3 reads CASIKGLASPGELFF. The CDR3 DNA sequence: TGTGCCAGCATTAAAGGACTAGCTTCGCCCGGGGAGCTGTTTTTT.

The rearrangement uses TRBV28 and TRBJ2-7, with 10 bases aligning to TRBD2. The CDR3 length is 15 residues. The V gene end was trimmed by 4 bases and the J gene end by 3 bases; junction bases not matched to a gene: 6. Germline CDR1 is MDHEN and CDR2 is SYDVKM. CDR3 sequence: CASSSLAGVNYEQYF. CDR3 bases: TGTGCCAGCAGTTCCCTAGCGGGAGTAAACTACGAGCAGTACTTC.

The rearrangement links TRBV5-6 to TRBJ2-3, with D possibly TRBD2 on 5 matching bases. Trimming left V 0 bases short and J 5 bases short, with 16 bases between. The CDR3 covers 16 residues. Germline V CDR1 and CDR2: SGHDT, YYEEEE. Here the CDR3 reads CASSLGPLRGRDTQYF. As DNA, the CDR3 is TGTGCCAGCAGCTTGGGACCGCTCCGCGGGCGAGATACGCAGTATTTT.

This chain links TRBV10-2 with TRBJ2-5; 8 bases are a match to TRBD2. In germline, CDR1 is WSHSY, CDR2 SAAADI. There are 15 residues in the CDR3. V was clipped by 2 bases and J by 3 bases; unmatched bases: 5. CDR3 in amino acids: CASSEVTSGKETQYF. DNA for the CDR3: TGCGCCAGCAGTGAGGTCACTAGCGGAAAAGAGACCCAGTACTTC.

The J gene is TRBJ2-3, the V gene TRBV27; 7 bases line up with TRBD2. CDR3 length equals 16 residues. After removal of 7 bases from V and 5 bases from J, the junction contained 15 bases not matched to a gene. The germline V gene has CDR1 MNHEY and CDR2 SMNVEV (reference sequence). CDR3 in DNA: TGTGCCAGCATTCCGATCCCTAGCGGCCGTAGAGATACGCAGTATTTT. It specifies CASIPIPSGRRDTQYF.

The chain carries TRBV7-8 and TRBJ2-7; no definite D call. Trimming took off 5 bases at V and 7 bases at J, with 15 bases between the two ends. This CDR3 region has 13 residues. Per the germline V gene, CDR1 is SGHVS and CDR2 is FQNEAQ. CDR3 sequence: CASSPRLPREQYF. CDR3 sequence (DNA): TGTGCCAGCAGCCCGCGGCTACCTAGGGAGCAGTACTTC.

This clone was recorded only once. The gene calls are TRBV9 and TRBJ1-3; possibly TRBD1 for D (5 bases). V dropped 3 bases and J dropped 0 bases, with 16 bases sitting between them. CDR1 and CDR2 (germline): SGDLS, YYNGEE. The CDR3 is 17 residues long. CDR3 bases: TGTGCCAGCAGCGAGGAGGAGGGGCTGATCTCTGGAAACACCATATATTTT. Protein sequence: CASSEEEGLISGNTIYF.

The V gene is TRBV7-6, the J gene TRBJ2-1, with 13 bases identical to TRBD2. After removal of 1 base from V and 9 bases from J, the junction contained 3 bases not matched to a gene. CDR1 and CDR2 from the germline V gene are SGHVS and FNYEAQ. The CDR3 contains 15 residues. The CDR3 bases are TGTGCCAGCAGCTTAGGGACTAGCGGGGGTGGTGAGCAGTTCTTC. Translation gives CASSLGTSGGGEQFF.

The gene calls are TRBV18 and TRBJ1-1; D gene unclear. Germline CDR1 and CDR2: KGHSH and LQKENI. V was clipped by 0 bases and J by 1 base, with 6 bases between them. The CDR3 runs 14 residues. The CDR3 loop reads CASSPPARNTEAFF. The CDR3 bases are TGTGCCAGCTCACCACCGGCCCGGAACACTGAAGCTTTCTTT. The full variable domain, in which reference TRBV18 and TRBJ1-1 provide the parts outside the CDR3, is NAGVMQNPRHLVRRRGQEARLRCSPMKGHSHVYWYRQLPEEGLKFMVYLQKENIIDESGMPKERFSAEFPKEGPSILRIQQVVRGDSAAYFCASSPPARNTEAFFGQGTRLTVV.

The chain links TRBV19 to TRBJ2-1; 12 bases fit TRBD1. Germline values: CDR1 LNHDA, CDR2 SQIVND (reference sequence). This CDR3 region has 15 residues. Trimming took 6 bases from V and 9 from J; bases not matched to a gene: 9. CDR3 coding DNA: TGTGCCAGTAGGCACCGGGACAGGGGGCGCGGTGAGCAGTTCTTC. It is translated as CASRHRDRGRGEQFF.

This clone was counted a single time. The CDR3: CASSQLATNEKLFF. The CDR3 region has the DNA TGTGCCAGCAGCCAACTCGCAACTAATGAAAAACTGTTTTTT. The chain uses TRBV14 and TRBJ1-4; D unresolved. V was shortened by 2 bases and J by 0 bases, with 4 bases between the two germline ends. The CDR3 contains 14 residues. Germline V CDR1 and CDR2: SGHDN, FVKESK.

The CDR3: CASSSKGRGANVLTF. CDR3 in DNA: TGTGCCAGCAGTTCGAAAGGCAGGGGGGCCAACGTCCTGACTTTC. The rearrangement joins TRBV6-5 to TRBJ2-6, with D hard to call. Germline V gene sequence: CDR1 MNHEY, CDR2 SVGAGI. V was shortened by 4 bases and J by 4 bases, with 11 bases between the two germline ends. The CDR3 is made up of 15 amino acids.

V and J are TRBV27 and TRBJ2-3; TRBD1 matches 9 bases. The CDR3 is made up of 14 amino acids. The junction had 3 bases not matched to a gene; V was cut back by 3 bases and J by 5 bases. Germline V gene data show CDR1 as MNHEY and CDR2 as SMNVEV (reference sequence). For the CDR3, the DNA is TGTGCCAGCAGTTTCGGACAGGGGAGAGATACGCAGTATTTT. It specifies CASSFGQGRDTQYF.